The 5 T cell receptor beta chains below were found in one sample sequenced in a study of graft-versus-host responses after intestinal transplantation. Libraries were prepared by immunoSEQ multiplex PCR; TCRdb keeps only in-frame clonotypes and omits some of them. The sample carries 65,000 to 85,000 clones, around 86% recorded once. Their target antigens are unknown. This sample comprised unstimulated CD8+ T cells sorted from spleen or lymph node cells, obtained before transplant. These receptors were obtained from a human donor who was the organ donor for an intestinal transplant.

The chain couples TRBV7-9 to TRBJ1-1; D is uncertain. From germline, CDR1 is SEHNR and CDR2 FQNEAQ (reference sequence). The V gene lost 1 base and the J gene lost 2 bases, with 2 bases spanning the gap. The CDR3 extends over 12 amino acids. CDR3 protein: CASSLVNTEAFF. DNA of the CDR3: TGTGCCAGCAGCTTAGTAAACACTGAAGCTTTCTTT.

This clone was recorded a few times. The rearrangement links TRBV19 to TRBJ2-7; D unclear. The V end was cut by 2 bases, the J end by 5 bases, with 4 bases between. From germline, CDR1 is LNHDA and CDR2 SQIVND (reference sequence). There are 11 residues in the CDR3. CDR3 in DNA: TGTGCCAGTAGTATATATGACGAGCAGTACTTC. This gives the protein CASSIYDEQYF.

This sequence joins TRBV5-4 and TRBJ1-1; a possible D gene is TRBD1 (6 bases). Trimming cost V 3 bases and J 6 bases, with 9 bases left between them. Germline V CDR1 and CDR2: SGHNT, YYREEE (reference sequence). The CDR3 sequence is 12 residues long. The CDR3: CASSWRGAEAFF. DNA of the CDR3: TGTGCCAGCAGCTGGAGGGGGGCTGAAGCTTTCTTT. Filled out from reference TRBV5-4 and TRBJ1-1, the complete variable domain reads ETGVTQSPTHLIKTRGQQVTLRCSSQSGHNTVSWYQQALGQGPQFIFQYYREEENGRGNFPPRFSGLQFPNYSSELNVNALELDDSALYLCASSWRGAEAFFGQGTRLTVV.

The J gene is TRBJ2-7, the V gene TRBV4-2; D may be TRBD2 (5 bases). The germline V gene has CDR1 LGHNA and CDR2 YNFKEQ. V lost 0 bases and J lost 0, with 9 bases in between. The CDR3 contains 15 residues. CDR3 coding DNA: TGTGCCAGCAGCCAAGACAGGCTAGCCTCCTACGAGCAGTACTTC. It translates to CASSQDRLASYEQYF.

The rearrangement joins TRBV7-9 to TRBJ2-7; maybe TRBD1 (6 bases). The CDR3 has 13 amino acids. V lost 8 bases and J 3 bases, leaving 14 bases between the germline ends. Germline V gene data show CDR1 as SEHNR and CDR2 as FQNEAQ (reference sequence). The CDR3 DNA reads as TGTGCCAGCGCTAGGACAGATAGCTACGAGCAGTACTTC. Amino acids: CASARTDSYEQYF.